This T cell receptor beta chain was sequenced in a study of OX40 agonist ivuxolimab in advanced cancers. Study details: Patients in dose escalation had liver, melanoma, kidney or head and neck cancers.

Study findings and constraints: Low normalized T-cell clonal expansion was also seen in some nonresponders.

This CDR3 has 18 amino acids. Germline V gene data show CDR1 as LNHDA and CDR2 as SQIVND (reference sequence). V lost 7 bases and J lost 5; bases outside the gene matches: 14. This clone showed up just once. Its specificity is unknown. Method: immunoSEQ multiplex PCR; TCRdb's copy keeps in-frame clones and lacks some. The table records approximately 41,000 clones, about 90% of them present only once. V and J are TRBV19 and TRBJ2-2, with 12 bases that match TRBD1. This receptor was obtained from an adult with an advanced solid tumor such as melanoma, head and neck, liver or kidney cancer. Here the sequenced sample was CD4+ or CD8+ T cells sorted from blood, taken in a trial of the OX40 agonist ivuxolimab. The CDR3 coding sequence is TGTGCCAGTACCTCCGGGACAGGGGGCGCGAAAGGGACCGGGGAGCTGTTTTTT. This sequence encodes CASTSGTGGAKGTGELFF.